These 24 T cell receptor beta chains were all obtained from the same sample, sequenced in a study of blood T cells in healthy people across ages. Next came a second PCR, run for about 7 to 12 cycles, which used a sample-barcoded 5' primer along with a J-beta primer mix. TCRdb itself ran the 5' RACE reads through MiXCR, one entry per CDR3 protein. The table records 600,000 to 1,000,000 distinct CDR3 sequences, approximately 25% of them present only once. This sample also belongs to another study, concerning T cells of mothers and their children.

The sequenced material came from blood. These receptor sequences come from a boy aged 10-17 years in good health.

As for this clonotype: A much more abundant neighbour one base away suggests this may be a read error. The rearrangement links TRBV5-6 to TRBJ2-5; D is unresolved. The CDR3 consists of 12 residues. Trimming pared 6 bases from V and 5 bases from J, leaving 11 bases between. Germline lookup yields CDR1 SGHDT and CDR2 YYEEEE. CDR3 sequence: CASNEFFETQYF. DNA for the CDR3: TGTGCCAGCAACGAATTTTTCGAGACCCAGTACTTC.

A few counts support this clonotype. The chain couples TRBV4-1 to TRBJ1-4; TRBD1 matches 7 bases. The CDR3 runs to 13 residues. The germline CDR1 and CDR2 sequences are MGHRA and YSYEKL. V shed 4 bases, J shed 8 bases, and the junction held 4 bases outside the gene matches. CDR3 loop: CASSPGTEEKLFF. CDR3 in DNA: TGCGCCAGCAGCCCAGGGACAGAGGAAAAACTGTTTTTT.

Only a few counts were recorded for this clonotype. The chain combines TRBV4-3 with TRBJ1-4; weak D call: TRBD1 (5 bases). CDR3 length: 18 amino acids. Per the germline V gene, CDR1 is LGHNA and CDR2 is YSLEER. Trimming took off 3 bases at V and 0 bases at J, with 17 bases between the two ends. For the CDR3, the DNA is TGCGCCAGCAGCCAGGATTCCGGGACGGCTGCAACTAATGAAAAACTGTTTTTT. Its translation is CASSQDSGTAATNEKLFF.

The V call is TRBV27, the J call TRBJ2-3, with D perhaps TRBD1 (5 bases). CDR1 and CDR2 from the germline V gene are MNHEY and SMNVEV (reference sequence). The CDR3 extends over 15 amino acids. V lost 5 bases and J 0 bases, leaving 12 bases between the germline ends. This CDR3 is CASSPQGYSTDTQYF. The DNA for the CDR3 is TGTGCCAGCAGTCCCCAGGGTTACAGCACAGATACGCAGTATTTT.

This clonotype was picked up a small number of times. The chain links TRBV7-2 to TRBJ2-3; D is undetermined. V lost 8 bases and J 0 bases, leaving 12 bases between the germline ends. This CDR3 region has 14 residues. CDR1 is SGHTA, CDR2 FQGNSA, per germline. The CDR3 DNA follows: TGTGCCAGCGGATTGACCTCTAGCACAGATACGCAGTATTTT. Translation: CASGLTSSTDTQYF.

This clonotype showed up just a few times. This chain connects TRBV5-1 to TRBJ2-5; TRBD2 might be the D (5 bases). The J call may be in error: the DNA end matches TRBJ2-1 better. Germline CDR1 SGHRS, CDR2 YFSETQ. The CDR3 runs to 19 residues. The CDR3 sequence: CASSFGPKIDVLVAAEQFF. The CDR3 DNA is TGCGCCAGCAGCTTCGGTCCCAAGATAGACGTACTAGTCGCCGCTGAGCAGTTCTTC.

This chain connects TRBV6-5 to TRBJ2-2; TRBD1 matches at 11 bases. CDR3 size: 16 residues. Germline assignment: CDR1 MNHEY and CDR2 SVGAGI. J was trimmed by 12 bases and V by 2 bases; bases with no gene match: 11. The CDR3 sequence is CASSYMGQGGVLKLFF. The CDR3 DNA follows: TGTGCCAGCAGTTACATGGGACAGGGGGGGGTTTTGAAGCTGTTTTTT.

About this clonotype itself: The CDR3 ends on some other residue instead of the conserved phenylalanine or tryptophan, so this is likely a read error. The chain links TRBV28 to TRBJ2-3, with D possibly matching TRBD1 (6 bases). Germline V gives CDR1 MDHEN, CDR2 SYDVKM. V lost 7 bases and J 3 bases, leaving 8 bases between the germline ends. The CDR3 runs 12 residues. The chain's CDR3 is CASKGDTDTQYL. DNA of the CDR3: TGTGCCAGCAAGGGGGATACAGATACGCAGTATTTA.

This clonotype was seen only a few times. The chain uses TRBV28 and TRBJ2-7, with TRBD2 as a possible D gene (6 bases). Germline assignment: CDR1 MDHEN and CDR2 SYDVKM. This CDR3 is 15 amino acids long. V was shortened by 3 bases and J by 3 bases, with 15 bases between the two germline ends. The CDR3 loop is CASSLEGSLVYEQYF. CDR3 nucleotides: TGTGCCAGCAGTTTGGAGGGCTCCCTCGTCTACGAGCAGTACTTC.

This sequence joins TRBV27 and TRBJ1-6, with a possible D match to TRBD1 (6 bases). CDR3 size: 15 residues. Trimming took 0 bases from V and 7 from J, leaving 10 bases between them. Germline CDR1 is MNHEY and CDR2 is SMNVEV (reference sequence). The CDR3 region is CASSLSNRENSPLHF. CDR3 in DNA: TGTGCCAGCAGTTTATCGAACAGGGAGAATTCACCCCTCCACTTT.

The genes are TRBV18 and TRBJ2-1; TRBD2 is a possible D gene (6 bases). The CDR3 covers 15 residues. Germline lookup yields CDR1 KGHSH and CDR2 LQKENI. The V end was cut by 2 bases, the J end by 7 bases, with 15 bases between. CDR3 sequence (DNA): TGTGCCAGCTCACCATTAGCGGCAAGGAGGAATGAGCAGTTCTTC. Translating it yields CASSPLAARRNEQFF.

The CDR3, as DNA: TGTGCCAGCAGTTTGGGACGGGGTTCTACGAGCGAGCAGTACTTC. Protein sequence: CASSLGRGSTSEQYF. The chain is built from TRBV27 and TRBJ2-7; D possibly uses TRBD1 or TRBD2 (5 bases each). Trimming removed 3 bases at V and 6 bases at J, with 18 bases between. Germline-derived CDR1 and CDR2 are MNHEY and SMNVEV (reference sequence). This CDR3 spans 15 amino acids.

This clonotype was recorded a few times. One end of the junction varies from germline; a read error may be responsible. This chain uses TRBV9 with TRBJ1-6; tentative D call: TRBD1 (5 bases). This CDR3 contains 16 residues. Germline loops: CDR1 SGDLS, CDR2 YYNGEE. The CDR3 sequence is CAGSVGEGVYNSPLHF. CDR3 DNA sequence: TGTGCCGGCAGCGTAGGGGAGGGAGTGTATAATTCACCCCTCCACTTT. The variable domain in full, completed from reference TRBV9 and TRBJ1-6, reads DSGVTQTPKHLITATGQRVTLRCSPRSGDLSVYWYQQSLDQGLQFLIQYYNGEERAKGNILERFSAQQFPDLHSELNLSSLELGDSALYFCAGSVGEGVYNSPLHFGNGTRLTVT.

DNA for the CDR3: TGTGCCAGTAGTAGTCCCGGGTCTCCTAGAGAGACCCAGTACTTC. It yields the protein CASSSPGSPRETQYF. This chain joins TRBV19 and TRBJ2-7; D is unresolved. The end of the DNA is better explained by TRBJ2-5, so the J call may be wrong. CDR3 size: 15 residues. The V gene's germline CDR1 is LNHDA and CDR2 SQIVND (reference sequence).

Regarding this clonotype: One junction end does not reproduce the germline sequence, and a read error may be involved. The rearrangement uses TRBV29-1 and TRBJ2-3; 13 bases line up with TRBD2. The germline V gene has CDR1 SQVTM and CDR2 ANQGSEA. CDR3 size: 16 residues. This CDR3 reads CSAEARTSGSGDTQYF. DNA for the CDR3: TGCAGCGCTGAAGCACGGACTAGCGGGAGTGGGGATACGCAGTATTTT.

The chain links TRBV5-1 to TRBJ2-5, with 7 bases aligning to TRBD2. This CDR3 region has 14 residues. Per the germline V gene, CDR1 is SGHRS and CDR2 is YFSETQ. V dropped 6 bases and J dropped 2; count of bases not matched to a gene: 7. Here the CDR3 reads CASTRGDWQETQYF. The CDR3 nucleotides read TGCGCCAGCACCCGGGGGGATTGGCAAGAGACCCAGTACTTC.

DNA of the CDR3: TGTGCCAGCAGCTACACGAGGGCTAGCGGGAGTACTGGGGCCAACGTCCTGACTTTC. Its translation: CASSYTRASGSTGANVLTF. The chain employs TRBV7-9 and TRBJ2-6, with 10 nucleotides matching TRBD2. The CDR3 is 19 amino acids. V dropped 4 bases and J dropped 2; count of bases not matched to a gene: 11. CDR1 and CDR2 (germline): SEHNR, FQNEAQ (reference sequence). The whole variable domain, remainder taken from reference TRBV7-9 and TRBJ2-6, is DTGVSQNPRHKITKRGQNVTFRCDPISEHNRLYWYRQTLGQGPEFLTYFQNEAQLEKSRLLSDRFSAERPKGSFSTLEIQRTEQGDSAMYLCASSYTRASGSTGANVLTFGAGSRLTVL.

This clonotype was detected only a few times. In DNA form, the CDR3 reads TGTGCCAGCAGCGGCCCGGGACTAGCGGGAGTCTACGAGCAGTACTTC. It encodes CASSGPGLAGVYEQYF. The V call is TRBV7-9, the J call TRBJ2-7, with 14 bases lining up with TRBD2. V lost 5 bases, J lost 3 bases, and 6 bases stayed unmatched. The CDR3 runs to 16 residues. Germline V gives CDR1 SEHNR, CDR2 FQNEAQ (reference sequence).

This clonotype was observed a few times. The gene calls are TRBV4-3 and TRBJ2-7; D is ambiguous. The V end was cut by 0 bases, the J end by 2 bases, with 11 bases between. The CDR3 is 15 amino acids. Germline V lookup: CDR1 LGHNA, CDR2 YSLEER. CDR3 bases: TGCGCCAGCAGCCAAGACACCGGGTCCCCCTACGAGCAGTACTTC. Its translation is CASSQDTGSPYEQYF.

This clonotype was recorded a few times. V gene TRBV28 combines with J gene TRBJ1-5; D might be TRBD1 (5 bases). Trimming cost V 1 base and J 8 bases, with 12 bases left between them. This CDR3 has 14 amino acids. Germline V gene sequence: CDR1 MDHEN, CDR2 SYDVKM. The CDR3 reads CASSLLAGREPQHF. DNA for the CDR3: TGTGCCAGCAGTTTATTGGCAGGGAGGGAGCCCCAGCATTTT.

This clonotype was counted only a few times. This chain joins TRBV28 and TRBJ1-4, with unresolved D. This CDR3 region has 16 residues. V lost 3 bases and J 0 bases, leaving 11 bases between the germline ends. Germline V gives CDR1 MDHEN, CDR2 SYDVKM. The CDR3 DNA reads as TGTGCCAGCAGTTTTGGTTACACCGCAACTAATGAAAAACTGTTTTTT. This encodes CASSFGYTATNEKLFF.

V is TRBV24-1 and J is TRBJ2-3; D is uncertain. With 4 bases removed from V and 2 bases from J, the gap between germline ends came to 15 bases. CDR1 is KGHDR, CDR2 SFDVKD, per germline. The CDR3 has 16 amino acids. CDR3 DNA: TGTGCCACCAGTGACCCTTTAGCCCACCACACAGATACGCAGTATTTT. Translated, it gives CATSDPLAHHTDTQYF.

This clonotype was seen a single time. The CDR3 spells CASSLHSGSRTGELFF. In nucleotides, the CDR3 is TGTGCCAGCAGCTTACATAGCGGGAGTCGGACCGGGGAGCTGTTTTTT. The rearrangement uses TRBV7-2 and TRBJ2-2, with 9 bases aligning to TRBD2. Unmatched junction bases numbered 6, after V lost 2 bases and J lost 5 bases. The CDR3 totals 16 residues. The germline V gene has CDR1 SGHTA and CDR2 FQGNSA.

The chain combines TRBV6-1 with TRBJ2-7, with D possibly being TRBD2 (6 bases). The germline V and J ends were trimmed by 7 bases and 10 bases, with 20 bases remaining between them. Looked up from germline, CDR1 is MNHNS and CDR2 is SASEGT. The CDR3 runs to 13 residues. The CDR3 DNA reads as TGTGCCAGCATTACGGGAGACCAAGAAACCCAGTACTTC. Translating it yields CASITGDQETQYF.